The clone carrying this T cell receptor beta chain showed up many times. Both TCRalpha and TCRbeta chains were reverse transcribed with V-gene-specific primers. With a V-primer adapter and a constant-region primer, TCRs were amplified for roughly 21 PCR cycles. Using its own MiXCR run on the reads, TCRdb lists one record per CDR3 protein. This repertoire shows 30,000 to 45,000 distinct CDR3 sequences, less than 25% found once; its top ten account for about a tenth. These data belong to a study of low-dose radiotherapy and immunotherapy resistance in tumors. The time point: after trial treatment. The sample's treatment: LDRT plus nivolumab, ipilimumab, low-dose cyclophosphamide and aspirin (RACIN trial). Germline values: CDR1 GTSNPN, CDR2 SVGIG (reference sequence). V was pared by 2 bases and J by 0 bases, with 7 bases between. The CDR3 loop spans 14 amino acids.

The clonotype comes from a female donor with ovarian cancer. The material sequenced was PBMCs, taken after low-dose radiotherapy plus immunotherapy. V is TRBV30 and J is TRBJ2-2; D gene uncertain. CDR3 in amino acids: CAWSPLSNTGELFF. CDR3 DNA sequence: TGTGCCTGGAGTCCCCTTTCGAACACCGGGGAGCTGTTTTTT.